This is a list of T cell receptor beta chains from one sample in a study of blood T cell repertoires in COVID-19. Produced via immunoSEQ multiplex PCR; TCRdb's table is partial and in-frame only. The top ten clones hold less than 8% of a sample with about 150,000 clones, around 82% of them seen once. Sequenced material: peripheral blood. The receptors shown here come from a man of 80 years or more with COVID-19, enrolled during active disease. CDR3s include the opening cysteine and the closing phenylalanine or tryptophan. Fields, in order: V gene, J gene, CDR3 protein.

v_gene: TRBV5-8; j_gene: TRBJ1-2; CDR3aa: CASSKTLTAKPNYGYTF
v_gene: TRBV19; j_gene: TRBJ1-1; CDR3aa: CATSGINTEAFF
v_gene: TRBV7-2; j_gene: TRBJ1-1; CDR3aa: CASSLIGGVRTEAFF
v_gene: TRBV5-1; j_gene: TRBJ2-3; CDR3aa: CASGTTQSTDTQYF
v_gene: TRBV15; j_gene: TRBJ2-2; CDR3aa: CATSRGDTLNTGELFF
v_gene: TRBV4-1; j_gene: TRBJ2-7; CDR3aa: CASSQAPFSYEQYF
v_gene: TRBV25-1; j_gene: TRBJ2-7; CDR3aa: CASSPPPGGVYEQYF
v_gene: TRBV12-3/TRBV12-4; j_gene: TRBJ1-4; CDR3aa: CASSPSLVEKLFF
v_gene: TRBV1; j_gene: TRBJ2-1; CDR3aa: CTSSQDPLAGGLISSYNEQFF
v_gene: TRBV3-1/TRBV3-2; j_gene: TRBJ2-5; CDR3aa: CASSQIAKGQETQYF
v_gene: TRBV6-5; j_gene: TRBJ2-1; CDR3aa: CASSRAGKYNEQFF
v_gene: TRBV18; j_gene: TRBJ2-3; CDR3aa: CASSPGTSGDTQYF
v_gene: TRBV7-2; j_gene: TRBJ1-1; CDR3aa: CASSPQQGRNTEAFF
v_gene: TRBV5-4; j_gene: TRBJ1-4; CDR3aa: CASSLGGPPQGSTTNEKLFF